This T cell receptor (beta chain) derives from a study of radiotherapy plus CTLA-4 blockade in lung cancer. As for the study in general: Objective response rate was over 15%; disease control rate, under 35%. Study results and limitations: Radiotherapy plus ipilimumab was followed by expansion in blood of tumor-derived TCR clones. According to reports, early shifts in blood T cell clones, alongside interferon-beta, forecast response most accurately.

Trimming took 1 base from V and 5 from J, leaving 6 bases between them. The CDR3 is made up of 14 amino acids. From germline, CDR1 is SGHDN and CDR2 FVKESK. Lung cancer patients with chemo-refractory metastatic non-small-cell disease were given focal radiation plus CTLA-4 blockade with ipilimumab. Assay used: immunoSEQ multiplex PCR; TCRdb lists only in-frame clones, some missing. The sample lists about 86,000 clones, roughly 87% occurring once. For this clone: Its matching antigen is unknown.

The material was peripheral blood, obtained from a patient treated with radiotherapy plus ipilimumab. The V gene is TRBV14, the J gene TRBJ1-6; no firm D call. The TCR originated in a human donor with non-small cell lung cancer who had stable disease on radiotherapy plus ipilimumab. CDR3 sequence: CASSQAPDNSPLHF. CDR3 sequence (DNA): TGTGCCAGCAGCCAAGCCCCCGATAATTCACCCCTCCACTTT.